The present entry profiles one TCR beta chain with its context. What it binds is unknown. The data stem from a study of CD8+ T cells in alopecia areata. The wider study: A regimen of oral tofacitinib, 5 to 10 mg twice daily, was given to treated patients. Overall study findings and caveats: Lesional scalp displayed greater clonality than normal scalp, most notably in alopecia totalis/universalis.

The germline V gene has CDR1 LNHNV and CDR2 YYDKDF (reference sequence). Trimming pared 7 bases from V and 3 bases from J, leaving 16 bases between. This CDR3 comprises 15 residues. After isolation, RNA underwent reverse transcription to generate cDNA as the sequencing template. Produced via immunoSEQ multiplex PCR; TCRdb's table is partial and in-frame only. The sample comprises 170,000 or so clones, 59% of which are singletons, and roughly 14% rests with the top ten. J is TRBJ1-5 and V is TRBV15; no firm D call. This specimen consisted of CD4+ T cells sorted from blood, obtained at week 0. This receptor was obtained from a human donor with alopecia areata. The CDR3 sequence is CATTPQATINQPQHF. DNA of the CDR3: TGTGCCACCACCCCGCAGGCCACAATCAATCAGCCCCAGCATTTT.